Sequencing of this T cell receptor beta chain was carried out in a study of chemoradiotherapy in HPV16-positive cancers (dated 2022 in TCRdb). Study-level background: Candidate HPV-specific T-cell clones and common TCR motifs were defined by functional T-cell assays performed on cells from a couple of HPV16-positive patients. TCR repertoires from some 89 patients with HPV-related cancers were then used to track the candidate HPV-specific TCRs and motifs. Whether T-cell immunity against the HPV oncoproteins E6 and E7 changes during chemoradiotherapy and whether survival is affected by this immunity were examined in the study. The paper's findings and limits, for the study overall: Expansion of candidate HPV-specific clones and E7-related TCR motifs was observed in the tumor microenvironment during treatment, whereas no such expansion was observed for non-HPV-specific T cells. The functional definition of HPV-specific T cells came from only a couple of HPV16-positive patients, and the survival association was reported for HPV16-positive patients. In HPV16-positive patients, expansion of HPV-responsive T cells during chemoradiotherapy was associated with improved recurrence-free survival.

Because repertoires were sampled repeatedly during chemoradiotherapy, clonal expansion in the tumor microenvironment could be followed. Points on this clone: Its antigen is not yet known. Base qualities were left out, and no much larger clone turns up one base away.

The library was produced with the immunoSEQ multiplex PCR assay. Sourced from immuneACCESS, this table was stored by TCRdb with only in-frame sequences that have V and J called. A share of the clones is absent; for the studies checked, an unresolved V gene accounts for under half, and the remainder has no known explanation. Here the sample has roughly 32,000 clones; around 89% occur a single time. The ten largest clones represent around 3.1% of the sample. The origin of this receptor is a human donor with HPV-associated anogenital cancer. The source material was blood, sampled from a patient who underwent chemoradiotherapy.

DNA sequence: TGCGCCAGCAGCCAAGGAACAGGGGTTGGGACAGGGCTTAATCAGCCCCAGCATTTT. Its protein product is CASSQGTGVGTGLNQPQHF. The V and J genes are TRBV4-1 and TRBJ1-5; 9 junctional bases match TRBD1. Reading the germline V gene gives CDR1 MGHRA and CDR2 YSYEKL. The CDR3 starts with the cysteine, ends with the phenylalanine, and has 19 residues. The entry retains the CDR3 DNA only, 57 bases that are in frame from base 1. Relative to germline, V is missing 1 base and J is missing 4 bases, with 14 bases of the junction outside any gene match.